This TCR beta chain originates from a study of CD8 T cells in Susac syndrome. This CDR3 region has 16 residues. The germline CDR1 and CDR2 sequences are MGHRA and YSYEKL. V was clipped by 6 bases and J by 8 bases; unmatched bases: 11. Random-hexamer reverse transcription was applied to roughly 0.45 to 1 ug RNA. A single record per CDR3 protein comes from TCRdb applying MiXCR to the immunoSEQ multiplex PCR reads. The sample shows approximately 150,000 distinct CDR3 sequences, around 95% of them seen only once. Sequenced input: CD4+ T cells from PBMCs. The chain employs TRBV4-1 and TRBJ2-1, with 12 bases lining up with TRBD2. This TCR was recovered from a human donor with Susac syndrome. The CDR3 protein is CASSRTSGVRTDEQFF. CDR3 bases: TGCGCCAGCAGTAGGACTAGCGGGGTCCGGACGGATGAGCAGTTCTTC.